This TCR beta chain was sequenced during a study of cytomegalovirus exposure and HLA in healthy donors. Overall study results and limits: Diagnosis of cytomegalovirus status made by the classifier reportedly showed high specificity and sensitivity. Cytomegalovirus-associated TCR beta chains were listed, numbering some 150.

Only one count was recorded for this clone. Antigen specificity is unknown. Germline assignment: CDR1 SGHVS and CDR2 FNYEAQ. The CDR3 is made up of 15 amino acids. Losses at the gene ends were 5 bases for V and 0 bases for J; bases not matched to a gene: 2. Measured with immunoSEQ multiplex PCR; TCRdb has only the in-frame clones, and not every one. The sample has 200,000 to 300,000 clones; 87% are singletons. The chain has TRBV7-6 and TRBJ1-2; 11 positions agree with TRBD1. Source material: PBMCs. The source of this sequence is a man between 18 and 35 years old in good health and CMV-seronegative. The CDR3 bases are TGTGCCAGCAGCCAGGGACAGGGGGCTAACTATGGCTACACCTTC. Protein sequence: CASSQGQGANYGYTF.